This T cell receptor (beta chain) was sequenced during a study of OX40 agonist ivuxolimab in advanced cancers. Study at large: Earlier treatment with anti-PD-1, anti-PD-L1 or anti-CTLA-4 was permitted, and less than 50% had received some.

Sequenced by immunoSEQ multiplex PCR; TCRdb stores in-frame clones only, minus some. The sample lists 82,000 or so clones, 80% to 95% occurring once. This CDR3 has 14 amino acids. In germline, CDR1 is SGHNT, CDR2 YYREEE (reference sequence). Trimming shortened V by 4 bases and J by 9 bases, and 17 bases separated the two germline ends. Sequenced material: CD4+ or CD8+ T cells sorted from blood, taken in a trial of the OX40 agonist ivuxolimab. The chain has TRBV5-4 and TRBJ2-1; D possibly uses TRBD1 or TRBD2 (5 bases each). The TCR originated in an adult with an advanced solid tumor such as melanoma, head and neck, liver or kidney cancer. As DNA, the CDR3 is TGTGCCAGCAGCGCGGACTGGGGCCTCCGTGAGCAGTTCTTC. This sequence encodes CASSADWGLREQFF.